These T cell receptor beta chains were read from a single sample in a study of a mutant IDH1 vaccine in newly diagnosed glioma. This table comes from immunoSEQ multiplex PCR, and its TCRdb copy is limited to in-frame clones, with some not included. The sample yields about 66,000 clones, under 90% seen once. These receptors' antigens are unknown. The sample in question was PBMCs, obtained from a glioma patient whose treatment included an IDH1 peptide vaccine. These TCRs come from a man aged 25 to 40 with glioma. Each CDR3 is given with its conserved first and last residue. Fields, in order: V gene, clone size, D gene, J gene, CDR3 DNA, CDR3 protein. D genes are given only for firm matches. The size of a clone is reported for some rows only, either as once, few or many, or as a class for expanded clones.

v_call: TRBV7-2
clone_size: NA
d_call: NA
j_call: TRBJ1-4
cdr3_nt: TGTGCCAGCAGCTTTATATTTAATTCTGAAAAACTGTTTTTT
cdr3_aa: CASSFIFNSEKLFF

v_call: TRBV27
clone_size: NA
d_call: NA
j_call: TRBJ2-2
cdr3_nt: TGTGCCAGCAGCCCTCGGGCGGGCCTCACCGGGGAGCTGTTTTTT
cdr3_aa: CASSPRAGLTGELFF

v_call: TRBV27
clone_size: NA
d_call: NA
j_call: TRBJ1-6
cdr3_nt: TGTGCCAGCAGAGATACCGGGACTCGGTATAATTCACCCCTCCACTTT
cdr3_aa: CASRDTGTRYNSPLHF

v_call: TRBV7-9
clone_size: NA
d_call: NA
j_call: TRBJ2-3
cdr3_nt: TGTGCCAGCAGCCCAGGGGACAAGGTCACAGATACGCAGTATTTT
cdr3_aa: CASSPGDKVTDTQYF

v_call: TRBV19
clone_size: NA
d_call: NA
j_call: TRBJ2-2
cdr3_nt: TGTGCCAGTAGTATAATGGCAGGGAGTCCCGGGGAGCTGTTTTTT
cdr3_aa: CASSIMAGSPGELFF

v_call: TRBV9
clone_size: once
d_call: TRBD2
j_call: TRBJ2-2
cdr3_nt: TGTGCCAGCAGCAGATCTAGCGGGGCGACCGGGGAGCTGTTTTTT
cdr3_aa: CASSRSSGATGELFF

v_call: TRBV27
clone_size: NA
d_call: NA
j_call: TRBJ1-1
cdr3_nt: TGTGCCAGCAGTTTATTAGGGGAGGACACTGAAGCTTTCTTT
cdr3_aa: CASSLLGEDTEAFF

v_call: TRBV6-6
clone_size: NA
d_call: NA
j_call: TRBJ1-6
cdr3_nt: TGTGCCAGTGGCAGACCTAATTCACCCCTCCACTTT
cdr3_aa: CASGRPNSPLHF

v_call: TRBV2
clone_size: NA
d_call: NA
j_call: TRBJ1-6
cdr3_nt: TGTGCCAGCAGTGCAGATGTCGGGAATTCACCCCTCCACTTT
cdr3_aa: CASSADVGNSPLHF

v_call: TRBV27
clone_size: NA
d_call: NA
j_call: TRBJ2-7
cdr3_nt: TGTGCCAGCAGTTTAGTGCCTGGGGGCGAGCAGTACTTC
cdr3_aa: CASSLVPGGEQYF

v_call: TRBV10-3
clone_size: NA
d_call: NA
j_call: TRBJ2-1
cdr3_nt: TGTGCCATCAGTGTCGGAGGGGAGCAGTTCTTC
cdr3_aa: CAISVGGEQFF

v_call: TRBV7-9
clone_size: NA
d_call: TRBD1
j_call: TRBJ1-1
cdr3_nt: TGTGCCAGCAGCTTCCCAACTACAGGGGCGAACACTGAGGCTTTCTTT
cdr3_aa: CASSFPTTGANTEAFF

v_call: TRBV28
clone_size: NA
d_call: TRBD1
j_call: TRBJ2-7
cdr3_nt: TGTGCCAGCAGTGGGGGTGACAGGGATCTATACTTC
cdr3_aa: CASSGGDRDLYF

v_call: TRBV1
clone_size: NA
d_call: NA
j_call: TRBJ2-7
cdr3_nt: TGCACCAGCAGCCAGGGCGGGAGCTACGAGCAGTACTTC
cdr3_aa: CTSSQGGSYEQYF

v_call: TRBV27
clone_size: NA
d_call: NA
j_call: TRBJ2-1
cdr3_nt: TGTGCCAGCAGTCGAGGGACACCTTTTAATGAGCAGTTCTTC
cdr3_aa: CASSRGTPFNEQFF

v_call: TRBV27
clone_size: once
d_call: TRBD1
j_call: TRBJ2-5
cdr3_nt: TGTGCCAGCAGTACAGACAGGGTTCTGTACTTC
cdr3_aa: CASSTDRVLYF

v_call: TRBV7-2
clone_size: NA
d_call: NA
j_call: TRBJ1-2
cdr3_nt: TGTGCCAGCAGCTTAGGGGCGAATAACTATGGCTACACCTTC
cdr3_aa: CASSLGANNYGYTF

v_call: TRBV5-4
clone_size: NA
d_call: NA
j_call: TRBJ2-2
cdr3_nt: TGTGCCAGCAGCTTCGACAGATCTGAGGAGCTGTTTTTT
cdr3_aa: CASSFDRSEELFF

v_call: TRBV30
clone_size: few
d_call: NA
j_call: TRBJ1-1
cdr3_nt: TGTGCCTGGAGTCGGGACGGAGGGGCTGAAGCTTTCTTT
cdr3_aa: CAWSRDGGAEAFF

v_call: TRBV19
clone_size: NA
d_call: TRBD1
j_call: TRBJ1-4
cdr3_nt: TGTGCCAGTAACCCCGGGACAGGGCGGGCAAAACTGTTTTTT
cdr3_aa: CASNPGTGRAKLFF

v_call: TRBV27
clone_size: medium-sized
d_call: NA
j_call: TRBJ1-1
cdr3_nt: TGTGCCAGCAGTTTATCGACGGGGGGGAACACTGAAGCTTTCTTT
cdr3_aa: CASSLSTGGNTEAFF

v_call: TRBV7-9
clone_size: NA
d_call: NA
j_call: TRBJ2-2
cdr3_nt: TGTGCCAGCAGCTTAAGAACAACCGGGGAGCTGTTTTTT
cdr3_aa: CASSLRTTGELFF

v_call: TRBV19
clone_size: NA
d_call: NA
j_call: TRBJ1-2
cdr3_nt: TGTGCCAGTAGTAAAGGGACTGCCCAGGAGATTGGCTACACCTTC
cdr3_aa: CASSKGTAQEIGYTF